The T cell receptor (beta chain) described here comes from a study of blood T cell repertoires in COVID-19. Using immunoSEQ multiplex PCR, the repertoire was profiled, and TCRdb retains in-frame clones only, with some absent. The table shows 90,000 or so clones, with about 89% occurring only once. CDR1 and CDR2 (germline): SGHAT, FQNNGV. The CDR3 consists of 17 residues. Trimming took 0 bases from V and 0 from J; bases not matched to a gene: 8. The TCR originated in a man in his sixties with COVID-19, enrolled during active disease. Specimen: peripheral blood. This sequence joins TRBV11-2 and TRBJ2-7; 7 bases are a match to TRBD2. CDR3 loop: CASSLDGLAELSYEQYF. CDR3 bases: TGTGCCAGCAGCTTAGATGGGCTAGCGGAACTCTCCTACGAGCAGTACTTC. The full variable domain, with the rest looked up from reference TRBV11-2 and TRBJ2-7, is EAGVAQSPRYKIIEKRQSVAFWCNPISGHATLYWYQQILGQGPKLLIQFQNNGVVDDSQLPKDRFSAERLKGVDSTLKIQPAKLEDSAVYLCASSLDGLAELSYEQYFGPGTRLTVT.